This T cell receptor beta chain stems from a study of blood T cell repertoires in COVID-19. The ends were cut back, 2 bases at V and 4 bases at J, with 14 bases in the middle. The CDR3 is 15 amino acids. CDR1 is SGHVS and CDR2 is FQNEAQ in the germline V gene. Measured with immunoSEQ multiplex PCR; TCRdb has only the in-frame clones, and not every one. The table shows roughly 200,000 clones, with 70% to 90% occurring only once. Sequencing was done on a sample of peripheral blood. The gene calls are TRBV7-8 and TRBJ1-2; a possible D gene is TRBD1 (5 bases). The source is a woman of 80 years or more with acute or convalescent COVID-19. The CDR3 sequence is CASSLIEQASYGYTF. The CDR3 DNA follows: TGTGCCAGCAGCTTAATCGAACAGGCCTCCTATGGCTACACCTTC. The complete variable domain, with remaining parts taken from reference TRBV7-8 and TRBJ1-2, reads GAGVSQSPRYKVAKRGQDVALRCDPISGHVSLFWYQQALGQGPEFLTYFQNEAQLDKSGLPSDRFFAERPEGSVSTLKIQRTQQEDSAVYLCASSLIEQASYGYTFGSGTRLTVV.